This entry lists 24 T cell receptor beta chains sequenced from one sample in a study of cytotoxic CD8 clonotypes in ibrutinib-treated CLL. Here immunoSEQ multiplex PCR was the method, and the copy in TCRdb shows in-frame clones only, minus some. The sample carries around 97,000 clones, 60% to 80% recorded once. The sample here was PBMCs, taken after 12 months of ibrutinib treatment. Source of these receptors: a human donor with chronic lymphocytic leukemia.

The chain combines TRBV4-3 with TRBJ2-3, with TRBD2 matching over 13 bases. Germline V gene lookup returns CDR1 LGHNA and CDR2 YSLEER. The CDR3 consists of 16 residues. Germline trimming cut 1 base from V and 4 bases from J; bases unmatched to any gene: 2. Here the CDR3 reads CASSQAGTSGADTQYF. CDR3 coding DNA: TGCGCCAGCAGCCAAGCCGGGACTAGCGGGGCAGATACGCAGTATTTT.

CDR3 DNA: TGTGCCAGCAGCTATACAGGGGGCAATGAGCAGTTCTTC. This codes for CASSYTGGNEQFF. The rearrangement links TRBV7-7 to TRBJ2-1; 8 bases align to TRBD1. Looked up from germline, CDR1 is SSHAT and CDR2 is FNYEAQ (reference sequence). The CDR3 is 13 amino acids. The ends lost 4 bases at V and 6 bases at J; junction bases unmatched: 2.

This sequence joins TRBV7-2 and TRBJ1-1, with D perhaps matching TRBD1 (5 bases). The CDR3 has 14 amino acids. Germline V gene data show CDR1 as SGHTA and CDR2 as FQGNSA. V was pared by 0 bases and J by 5 bases, with 10 bases between. The chain's CDR3 is CASSLAGAGTEAFF. The CDR3 bases are TGTGCCAGCAGCTTAGCAGGGGCGGGTACTGAAGCTTTCTTT. The full variable domain, in which reference TRBV7-2 and TRBJ1-1 provide the parts outside the CDR3, is GAGVSQSPSNKVTEKGKDVELRCDPISGHTALYWYRQSLGQGLEFLIYFQGNSAPDKSGLPSDRFSAERTGGSVSTLTIQRTQQEDSAVYLCASSLAGAGTEAFFGQGTRLTVV.

This clone was seen a handful of times. The genes are TRBV19 and TRBJ1-2, with 8 nucleotides matching TRBD1. CDR1 and CDR2 (germline): LNHDA, SQIVND (reference sequence). This CDR3 has 11 amino acids. The V and J ends lost 9 bases and 5 bases, in that order; junction bases with no gene match: 2. CDR3 region: CASGQGYGYTF. CDR3 nucleotides: TGTGCCAGCGGACAGGGTTATGGCTACACCTTC.

The rearrangement links TRBV18 to TRBJ1-6, with 9 positions matching TRBD1. Looked up from germline, CDR1 is KGHSH and CDR2 is LQKENI. V lost 6 bases, J lost 5 bases, and 8 bases stayed unmatched. The CDR3 runs 16 residues. CDR3 coding DNA: TGTGCCAGCTCGTTGGGACAGGGTGTCAATAATTCACCCCTCCACTTT. It is translated as CASSLGQGVNNSPLHF. The variable domain in full, completed from reference TRBV18 and TRBJ1-6, reads NAGVMQNPRHLVRRRGQEARLRCSPMKGHSHVYWYRQLPEEGLKFMVYLQKENIIDESGMPKERFSAEFPKEGPSILRIQQVVRGDSAAYFCASSLGQGVNNSPLHFGNGTRLTVT.

This clone was detected many times. The chain joins TRBV28 to TRBJ1-1; D is possibly TRBD1 (6 bases). CDR1 MDHEN and CDR2 SYDVKM come from the germline V gene. Trimming took 3 bases from V and 4 from J, leaving 6 bases between them. This CDR3 has 12 residues. DNA for the CDR3: TGTGCCAGCAGTTTCAGGGGCACTGAAGCTTTCTTT. This encodes CASSFRGTEAFF.

This chain connects TRBV10-3 to TRBJ1-6; weak D call: TRBD1 (5 bases). Germline V CDR1 and CDR2: ENHRY, SYGVKD. V gave up 6 bases and J gave up 9 bases, with 15 bases separating them. The CDR3 loop spans 14 amino acids. The CDR3 region is CAISRDGGSSPLHF. Written as DNA, the CDR3 is TGTGCCATCAGCCGGGACGGAGGGAGTTCACCCCTCCACTTT.

The chain couples TRBV6-5 to TRBJ2-2, with D possibly being TRBD2 (6 bases). V shed 10 bases and J shed 2 bases, with 11 bases lying between them. This CDR3 region has 13 residues. The germline CDR1 and CDR2 sequences are MNHEY and SVGAGI. This chain's CDR3 is CAIRDSNTGELFF. The DNA of the CDR3 is TGTGCCATCCGGGACTCTAACACCGGGGAGCTGTTTTTT.

CDR3 sequence reads: CASSPPGGAYEQYF. The CDR3 DNA is TGTGCCAGCTCACCGCCGGGGGGGGCCTACGAGCAGTACTTC. J is TRBJ2-7 and V is TRBV18; TRBD2 matches at 8 bases. V shed 3 bases and J 2 bases; nucleotides not matched to a gene: 3. The germline V gene encodes CDR1 KGHSH and CDR2 LQKENI. This CDR3 has 14 residues.

The gene calls are TRBV2 and TRBJ2-7; D may be TRBD2 (5 bases). The CDR3 runs to 12 residues. V dropped 11 bases and J dropped 6 bases, with 17 bases sitting between them. Looked up from germline, CDR1 is SNHLY and CDR2 is FYNNEI. CDR3 loop: CAGLQRNGEQYF. The CDR3 DNA reads TGTGCCGGACTGCAAAGGAATGGCGAGCAGTACTTC.

The V call is TRBV6-5, the J call TRBJ2-7; 12 bases fit TRBD1. V lost 6 bases and J lost 7; bases outside the gene matches: 10. The CDR3 consists of 15 residues. Germline V gene lookup returns CDR1 MNHEY and CDR2 SVGAGI. The CDR3: CASSRGGQGAEEQYF. In DNA, the CDR3 is TGTGCCAGCAGCCGCGGGGGACAGGGGGCGGAAGAGCAGTACTTC.

The genes are TRBV4-2 and TRBJ1-5; tentatively, D is TRBD1 (5 bases). CDR3 size: 14 residues. Trimming shortened V by 3 bases and J by 7 bases, and 13 bases separated the two germline ends. Germline V gives CDR1 LGHNA, CDR2 YNFKEQ. Written as DNA, the CDR3 is TGTGCCAGCAGCCAGACGGGGGGTACGCAGCCCCAGCATTTT. It is translated as CASSQTGGTQPQHF.

CDR3 protein: CASSYQAGVRTEAFF. The CDR3 DNA reads as TGTGCCAGCAGCTATCAGGCGGGGGTGAGAACTGAAGCTTTCTTT. The V gene is TRBV5-4, the J gene TRBJ1-1; maybe TRBD1 (5 bases). Germline CDR1 is SGHNT and CDR2 is YYREEE (reference sequence). This CDR3 is 15 amino acids long. V gave up 3 bases and J gave up 5 bases, with 17 bases separating them.

The chain carries TRBV6-6 and TRBJ1-3; a possible D gene is TRBD1 (5 bases). The CDR3 contains 15 residues. Germline values: CDR1 MNHNY, CDR2 SVGAGI (reference sequence). V was trimmed by 6 bases and J by 4 bases, leaving 16 bases between them. As DNA, the CDR3 is TGTGCCAGCAGGGCCGCAGGGATATCAGGAAACACCATATATTTT. Its translation: CASRAAGISGNTIYF.

The rearrangement uses TRBV5-1 and TRBJ2-2; 7 nucleotides agree with TRBD1. The CDR3 consists of 15 residues. The germline CDR1 and CDR2 sequences are SGHRS and YFSETQ. V was pared by 2 bases and J by 3 bases, with 4 bases of the junction left unmatched. CDR3 protein: CASSLRTGDTGELFF. The DNA of the CDR3 is TGCGCCAGCAGCTTAAGAACAGGGGACACCGGGGAGCTGTTTTTT.

This clone was seen a handful of times. V is TRBV5-8 and J is TRBJ1-6, with D possibly TRBD1 on 6 matching bases. Between the trimmed V and J ends, which lost 1 base and 7 bases, there was a span of 15 bases. CDR3 length: 16 amino acids. The germline V gene has CDR1 SGHTS and CDR2 YDEGEE. The CDR3 nucleotides are TGTGCCAGCAGCTTGACCACACAGGGCTCCAATTCACCCCTCCACTTT. Protein sequence: CASSLTTQGSNSPLHF.

Note on this clone: A read error may account for a junction end that differs from germline. This chain links TRBV5-1 with TRBJ2-7; a weak D match, TRBD2 (7 bases). The germline V gene encodes CDR1 SGHRS and CDR2 YFSETQ. CDR3 length equals 15 residues. In DNA, the CDR3 is TGCGCCAGCAACTTGGGAGGGGGAGAGCTGTACGAGCAGTACTTC. It codes for CASNLGGGELYEQYF.

This clone showed up just a few times. The chain combines TRBV4-2 with TRBJ2-1, with D maybe TRBD2 (5 bases). The V and J ends lost 1 base and 6 bases respectively, with 7 bases between them. CDR3 length: 13 residues. The germline gives CDR1 LGHNA, CDR2 YNFKEQ. CDR3 residues: CASSQVEGNEQFF. DNA for the CDR3: TGTGCCAGCAGCCAAGTTGAGGGCAATGAGCAGTTCTTC.

This clone was picked up a small number of times. The rearrangement joins TRBV5-1 to TRBJ2-3; 7 bases match TRBD2. The CDR3 consists of 13 residues. Germline CDR1 SGHRS, CDR2 YFSETQ. V trimming: 4 bases; J trimming: 5 bases; junction bases outside the gene matches: 4. The chain's CDR3 is CASSLTSLDTQYF. CDR3 in DNA: TGCGCCAGCAGCCTGACTAGCTTAGATACGCAGTATTTT.

This chain links TRBV6-1 with TRBJ1-1, with 7 bases fitting TRBD1. This CDR3 is 13 amino acids long. Germline CDR1 is MNHNS and CDR2 is SASEGT. J lost 4 bases, V lost 6 bases, and 5 bases had no gene match. CDR3 DNA: TGTGCCAGCAGCAATCGACAGGGCACTGAAGCTTTCTTT. Translating it yields CASSNRQGTEAFF.

The chain is built from TRBV19 and TRBJ1-5; possible D gene TRBD1, 5 bases. The V end lost 5 bases, the J end lost 4 bases, and 15 bases lay between the germline ends. The CDR3 loop spans 15 amino acids. CDR1 LNHDA and CDR2 SQIVND come from the germline V gene (reference sequence). Written as DNA, the CDR3 is TGTGCCAGTAGTCGGGGACTAGCATGGAATCAGCCCCAGCATTTT. Its protein is CASSRGLAWNQPQHF.

This chain connects TRBV30 to TRBJ1-3; no clear D gene. V was clipped by 3 bases and J by 5 bases, with 11 bases between them. The germline CDR1 and CDR2 sequences are GTSNPN and SVGIG (reference sequence). This CDR3 has 13 amino acids. The DNA of the CDR3 is TGTGCCTGGAGGGTAGGGCTGAGAAACACCATATATTTT. Translating it yields CAWRVGLRNTIYF. Filled out from reference TRBV30 and TRBJ1-3, the complete variable domain reads SQTIHQWPATLVQPVGSPLSLECTVEGTSNPNLYWYRQAAGRGLQLLFYSVGIGQISSEVPQNLSASRPQDRQFILSSKKLLLSDSGFYLCAWRVGLRNTIYFGEGSWLTVV.

The CDR3 DNA reads as TGTGCCAGCGGGGTTTTGGGTGGCACTGAAGCTTTCTTT. Translation gives CASGVLGGTEAFF. The chain employs TRBV6-5 and TRBJ1-1; D uncertain. The CDR3 length is 13 residues. Germline V gene data show CDR1 as MNHEY and CDR2 as SVGAGI. The V gene lost 8 bases and the J gene lost 4 bases, with 14 bases spanning the gap.

The chain carries TRBV27 and TRBJ2-2, with D hard to call. This CDR3 has 14 residues. V lost 7 bases, J lost 1 base, and 10 bases lay in between. Germline CDR1 reads MNHEY; CDR2 reads SMNVEV (reference sequence). CDR3 in DNA: TGTGCCAGCACAGGCCGACGGAACACCGGGGAGCTGTTTTTT. Translation: CASTGRRNTGELFF.